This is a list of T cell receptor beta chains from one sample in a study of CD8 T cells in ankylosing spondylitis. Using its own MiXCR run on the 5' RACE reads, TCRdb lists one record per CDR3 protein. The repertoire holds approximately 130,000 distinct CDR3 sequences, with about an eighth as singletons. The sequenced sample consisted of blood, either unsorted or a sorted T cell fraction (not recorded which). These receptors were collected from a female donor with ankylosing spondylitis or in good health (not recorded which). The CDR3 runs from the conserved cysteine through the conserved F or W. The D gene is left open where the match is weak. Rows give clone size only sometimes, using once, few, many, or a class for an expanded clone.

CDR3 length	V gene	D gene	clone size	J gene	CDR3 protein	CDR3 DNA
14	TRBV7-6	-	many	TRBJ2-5	CASTQALSQETQYF	TGTGCCAGCACCCAGGCTCTGTCCCAAGAGACCCAGTACTTC
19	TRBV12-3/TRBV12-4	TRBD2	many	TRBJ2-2	CASSYVKLAGSLNTGELFF	TGTGCCAGCAGCTATGTGAAACTAGCGGGAAGTCTGAACACCGGGGAGCTGTTTTTT
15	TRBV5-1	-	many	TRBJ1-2	CASSLAGRGPSGYTF	TGCGCCAGCAGCTTGGCCGGCAGGGGTCCGTCGGGCTACACCTTC
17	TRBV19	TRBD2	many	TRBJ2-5	CASSARLAGFSEETQYF	TGTGCCAGTAGTGCCAGACTAGCGGGATTCTCGGAAGAGACCCAGTACTTC
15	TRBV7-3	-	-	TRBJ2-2	CASSFRDGGTGELFF	TGTGCCAGCAGCTTCCGGGACGGGGGCACCGGGGAGCTGTTTTTT
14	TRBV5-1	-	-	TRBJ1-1	CASSFIGGDTEAFF	TGCGCCAGCAGCTTTATCGGGGGTGACACTGAAGCTTTCTTT
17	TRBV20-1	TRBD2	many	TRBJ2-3	CSAPRQFPGGGGDTQYF	TGCAGTGCTCCACGACAGTTCCCTGGCGGGGGAGGAGATACGCAGTATTTT
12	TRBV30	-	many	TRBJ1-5	CAWGQSYQPQHF	TGTGCCTGGGGACAGTCTTATCAGCCCCAGCATTTT
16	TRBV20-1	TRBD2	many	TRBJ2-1	CSARDPASGIYNEQFF	TGCAGTGCTAGAGATCCGGCTAGCGGAATCTACAATGAGCAGTTCTTC
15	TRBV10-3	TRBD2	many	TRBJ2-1	CAISEPGTSGNEQFF	TGTGCCATCAGTGAACCCGGGACTAGCGGAAATGAGCAGTTCTTC
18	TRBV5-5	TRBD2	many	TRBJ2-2	CASSLGLAGGPNTGELFF	TGTGCCAGCAGCCTGGGACTAGCGGGGGGTCCGAACACCGGGGAGCTGTTTTTT
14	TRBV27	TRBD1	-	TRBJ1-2	CASSPGTVNYGYTF	TGTGCCAGCAGTCCCGGGACAGTTAACTATGGCTACACCTTC
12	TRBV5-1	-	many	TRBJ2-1	CASTDGYNEQFF	TGCGCCAGCACCGATGGCTACAATGAGCAGTTCTTC
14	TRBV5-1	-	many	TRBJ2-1	CASCRPPPSNEQFF	TGCGCCAGCTGTCGGCCACCACCTTCCAATGAGCAGTTCTTC
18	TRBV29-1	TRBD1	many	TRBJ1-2	CSVEGQTATLSRDYGYTF	TGCAGCGTTGAGGGACAGACGGCAACCCTCAGCAGGGACTATGGCTACACCTTC
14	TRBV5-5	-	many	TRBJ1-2	CASSLRIFNYGYTF	TGTGCCAGCAGCTTACGGATATTTAACTATGGCTACACCTTC
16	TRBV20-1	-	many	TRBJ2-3	CSASVTSGRAADTQYF	TGCAGTGCTAGCGTAACTAGTGGCAGGGCAGCAGATACGCAGTATTTT
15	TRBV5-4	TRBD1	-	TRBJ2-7	CASSLDRGPSYEQYF	TGTGCCAGCAGCTTGGACAGGGGGCCGTCCTACGAGCAGTACTTC
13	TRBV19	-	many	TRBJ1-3	CASSWTVSNTIYF	TGTGCCAGTAGTTGGACAGTATCGAACACCATATATTTT
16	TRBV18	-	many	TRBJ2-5	CASSPSGTVTQETQYF	TGTGCCAGCTCACCAAGCGGGACAGTCACGCAAGAGACCCAGTACTTC
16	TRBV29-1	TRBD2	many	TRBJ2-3	CSVAAKLAEFTDTQYF	TGCAGCGTTGCAGCGAAGCTAGCGGAATTCACAGATACGCAGTATTTT
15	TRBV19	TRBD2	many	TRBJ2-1	CASSIVAGRPNEQFF	TGTGCCAGTAGTATAGTAGCGGGCAGGCCTAATGAGCAGTTCTTC
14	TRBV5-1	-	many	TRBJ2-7	CASSLVGSSYEQYF	TGCGCCAGCAGCTTGGTGGGCAGCTCCTACGAGCAGTACTTC
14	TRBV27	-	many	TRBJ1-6	CASSLDEYNSPLHF	TGTGCCAGCAGCCTGGACGAGTATAATTCACCCCTCCACTTT
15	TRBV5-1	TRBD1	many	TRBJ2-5	CASSLEGQGAETQYF	TGCGCCAGCAGCTTGGAGGGACAGGGGGCTGAGACCCAGTACTTC
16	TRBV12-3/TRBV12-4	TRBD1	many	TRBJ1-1	CASTEWGTGVPQEAFF	TGTGCCAGCACGGAATGGGGGACAGGTGTGCCCCAGGAAGCTTTCTTT
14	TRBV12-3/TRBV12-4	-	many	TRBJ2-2	CASRRQANTGELFF	TGTGCCAGCAGGAGACAGGCAAACACCGGGGAGCTGTTTTTT
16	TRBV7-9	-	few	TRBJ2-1	CASSPPGGISYNEQFF	TGTGCCAGCAGCCCCCCTGGGGGGATCTCCTACAATGAGCAGTTCTTC